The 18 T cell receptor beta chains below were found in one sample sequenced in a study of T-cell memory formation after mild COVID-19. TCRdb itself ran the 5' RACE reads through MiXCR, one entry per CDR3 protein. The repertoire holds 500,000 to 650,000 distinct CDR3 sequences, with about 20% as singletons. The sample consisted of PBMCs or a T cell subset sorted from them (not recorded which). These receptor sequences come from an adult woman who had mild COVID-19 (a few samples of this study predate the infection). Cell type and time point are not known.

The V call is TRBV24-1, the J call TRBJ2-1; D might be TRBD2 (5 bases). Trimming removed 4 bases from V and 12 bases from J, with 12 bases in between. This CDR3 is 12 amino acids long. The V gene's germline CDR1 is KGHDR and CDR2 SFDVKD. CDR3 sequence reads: CATSDGVQGQFF. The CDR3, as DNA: TGTGCCACCAGTGACGGGGTACAAGGGCAGTTCTTC.

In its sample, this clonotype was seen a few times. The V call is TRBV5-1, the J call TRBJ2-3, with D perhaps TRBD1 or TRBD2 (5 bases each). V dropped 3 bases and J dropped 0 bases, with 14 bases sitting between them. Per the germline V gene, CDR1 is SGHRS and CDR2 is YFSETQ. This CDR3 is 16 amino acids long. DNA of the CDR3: TGCGCCAGCAGCTCTCACGGGACGACCAGCACAGATACGCAGTATTTT. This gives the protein CASSSHGTTSTDTQYF. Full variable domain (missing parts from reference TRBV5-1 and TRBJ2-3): KAGVTQTPRYLIKTRGQQVTLSCSPISGHRSVSWYQQTPGQGLQFLFEYFSETQRNKGNFPGRFSGRQFSNSRSEMNVSTLELGDSALYLCASSSHGTTSTDTQYFGPGTRLTVL.

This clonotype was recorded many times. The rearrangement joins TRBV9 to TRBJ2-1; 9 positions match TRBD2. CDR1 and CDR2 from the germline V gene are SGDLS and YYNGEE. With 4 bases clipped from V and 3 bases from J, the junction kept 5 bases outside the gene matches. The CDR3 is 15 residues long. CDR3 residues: CASSPSSGSYNEQFF. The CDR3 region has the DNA TGTGCCAGCAGCCCGAGTAGCGGGAGCTACAATGAGCAGTTCTTC.

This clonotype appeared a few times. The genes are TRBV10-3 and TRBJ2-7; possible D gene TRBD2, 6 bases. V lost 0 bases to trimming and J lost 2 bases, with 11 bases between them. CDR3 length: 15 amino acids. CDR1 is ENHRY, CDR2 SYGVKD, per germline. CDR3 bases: TGTGCCATCAGTGAGTCTGGGACTGCAACCTACGAGCAGTACTTC. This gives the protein CAISESGTATYEQYF.

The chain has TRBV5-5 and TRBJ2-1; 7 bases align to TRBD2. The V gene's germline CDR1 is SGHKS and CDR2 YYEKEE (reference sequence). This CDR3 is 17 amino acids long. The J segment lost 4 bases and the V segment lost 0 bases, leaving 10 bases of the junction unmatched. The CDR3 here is CASSLEVHSGVYNEQFF. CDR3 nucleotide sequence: TGTGCCAGCAGCTTGGAGGTCCACAGCGGGGTTTACAATGAGCAGTTCTTC.

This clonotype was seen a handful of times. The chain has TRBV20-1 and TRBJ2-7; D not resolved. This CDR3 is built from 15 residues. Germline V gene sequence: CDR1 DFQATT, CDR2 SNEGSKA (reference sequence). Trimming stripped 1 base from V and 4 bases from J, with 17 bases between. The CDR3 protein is CSARGGWVPGYEQYF. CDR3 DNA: TGCAGTGCTAGAGGGGGTTGGGTCCCTGGGTACGAGCAGTACTTC.

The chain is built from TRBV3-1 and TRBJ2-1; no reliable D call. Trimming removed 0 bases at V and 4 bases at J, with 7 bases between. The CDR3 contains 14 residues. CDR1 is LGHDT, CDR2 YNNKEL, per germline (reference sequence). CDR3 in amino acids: CASSQESAYNEQFF. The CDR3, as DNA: TGTGCCAGCAGCCAAGAGAGCGCATACAATGAGCAGTTCTTC.

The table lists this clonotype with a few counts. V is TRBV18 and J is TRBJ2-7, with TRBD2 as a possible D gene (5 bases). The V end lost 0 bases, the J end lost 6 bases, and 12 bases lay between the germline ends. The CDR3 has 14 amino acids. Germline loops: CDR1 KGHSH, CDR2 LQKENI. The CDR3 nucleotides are TGTGCCAGCTCACCACCGAACTCCGGGGTCGAGCAGTACTTC. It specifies CASSPPNSGVEQYF.

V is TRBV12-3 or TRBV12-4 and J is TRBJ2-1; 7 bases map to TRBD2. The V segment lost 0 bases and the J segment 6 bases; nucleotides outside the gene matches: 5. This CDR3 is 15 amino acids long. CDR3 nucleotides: TGTGCCAGCAGTTTAGCGCCGGGACTACTCAATGAGCAGTTCTTC. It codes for CASSLAPGLLNEQFF.

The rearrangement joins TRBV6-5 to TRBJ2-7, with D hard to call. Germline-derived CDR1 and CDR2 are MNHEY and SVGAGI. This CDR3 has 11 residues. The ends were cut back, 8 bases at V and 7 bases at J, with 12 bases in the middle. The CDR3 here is CASHFLGEQYF. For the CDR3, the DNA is TGTGCCAGCCATTTTCTAGGGGAGCAGTACTTC.

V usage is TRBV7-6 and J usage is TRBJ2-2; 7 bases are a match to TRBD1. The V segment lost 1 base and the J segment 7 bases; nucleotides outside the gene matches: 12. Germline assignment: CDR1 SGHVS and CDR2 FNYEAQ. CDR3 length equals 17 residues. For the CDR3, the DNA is TGTGCCAGCAGCTTAGTGGGGACAGAGGGTAAACTCGGGGAGCTGTTTTTT. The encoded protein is CASSLVGTEGKLGELFF.

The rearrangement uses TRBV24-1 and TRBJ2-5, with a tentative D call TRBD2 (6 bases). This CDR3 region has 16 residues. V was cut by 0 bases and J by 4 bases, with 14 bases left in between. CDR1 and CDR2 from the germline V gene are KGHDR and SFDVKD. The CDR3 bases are TGTGCCACCAGTGATTTGTGGCAGGAGGGCGGAGAGACCCAGTACTTC. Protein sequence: CATSDLWQEGGETQYF.

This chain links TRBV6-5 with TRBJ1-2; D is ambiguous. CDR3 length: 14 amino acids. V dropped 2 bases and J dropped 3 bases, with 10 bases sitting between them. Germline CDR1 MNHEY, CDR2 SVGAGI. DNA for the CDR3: TGTGCCAGCAGTTACCGGGCGGGCCACTATGGCTACACCTTC. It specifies CASSYRAGHYGYTF.

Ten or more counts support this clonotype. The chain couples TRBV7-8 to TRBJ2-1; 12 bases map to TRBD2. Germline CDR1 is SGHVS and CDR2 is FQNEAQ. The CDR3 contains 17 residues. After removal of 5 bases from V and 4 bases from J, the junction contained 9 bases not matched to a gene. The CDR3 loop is CASSVTQGLAGYNEQFF. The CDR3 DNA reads TGTGCCAGCAGCGTAACCCAAGGACTAGCGGGGTACAATGAGCAGTTCTTC.

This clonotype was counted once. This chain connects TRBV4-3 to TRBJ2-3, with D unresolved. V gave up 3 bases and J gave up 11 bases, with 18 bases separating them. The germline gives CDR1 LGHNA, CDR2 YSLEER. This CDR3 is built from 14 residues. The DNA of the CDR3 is TGCGCCAGCAGCCAGCATACCCTCGATTATGAGCAGTATTTT. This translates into CASSQHTLDYEQYF.

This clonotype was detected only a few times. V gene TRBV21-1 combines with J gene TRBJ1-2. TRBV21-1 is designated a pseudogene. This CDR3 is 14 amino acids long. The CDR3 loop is CASSKRPANYGYTF. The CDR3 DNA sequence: TGTGCCAGCAGCAAACGGCCAGCGAACTATGGCTACACCTTC.

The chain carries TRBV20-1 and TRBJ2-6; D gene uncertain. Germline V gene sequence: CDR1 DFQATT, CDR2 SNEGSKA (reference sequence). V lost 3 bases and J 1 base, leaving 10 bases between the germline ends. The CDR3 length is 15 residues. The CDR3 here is CSASLPESGANVLTF. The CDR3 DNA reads TGCAGTGCTAGTCTCCCCGAGTCTGGGGCCAACGTCCTGACTTTC.

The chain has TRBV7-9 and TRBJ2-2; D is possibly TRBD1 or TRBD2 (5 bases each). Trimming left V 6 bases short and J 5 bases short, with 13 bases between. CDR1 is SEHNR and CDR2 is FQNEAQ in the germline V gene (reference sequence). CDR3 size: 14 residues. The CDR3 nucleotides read TGTGCCAGCAGATCCGGGACCCCAACCGGGGAGCTGTTTTTT. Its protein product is CASRSGTPTGELFF.